This TCR beta chain was sequenced in a study of shared clonotypes between healthy human individuals. At the level of the study: Researchers drew samples from two women and three men aged 18 to 49.

With 2 bases removed from V and 5 bases from J, the gap between germline ends came to 15 bases. Per the germline V gene, CDR1 is WNHNN and CDR2 is SYGVQD (reference sequence). The CDR3 is 16 amino acids. This clone was detected a few times. The test was conducted at deep level. TCRdb's copy holds only in-frame clones and misses some; the assay was immunoSEQ multiplex PCR. The data contain over a million clones, roughly 70% of them seen just once; the ten biggest clones take up about 1.5%. The TCR comes from a young man in good health. The rearrangement uses TRBV10-1 and TRBJ2-2, with a weak D call TRBD2 (7 bases). The sequencing sample was made of memory CD4+ T cells sorted from blood. Stated subset: CD45RA-negative fraction. CDR3 coding DNA: TGCGCCAGCAGTGAGCGGCGGGGGCCAGGGACCGGGGAGCTGTTTTTT. Its protein is CASSERRGPGTGELFF.